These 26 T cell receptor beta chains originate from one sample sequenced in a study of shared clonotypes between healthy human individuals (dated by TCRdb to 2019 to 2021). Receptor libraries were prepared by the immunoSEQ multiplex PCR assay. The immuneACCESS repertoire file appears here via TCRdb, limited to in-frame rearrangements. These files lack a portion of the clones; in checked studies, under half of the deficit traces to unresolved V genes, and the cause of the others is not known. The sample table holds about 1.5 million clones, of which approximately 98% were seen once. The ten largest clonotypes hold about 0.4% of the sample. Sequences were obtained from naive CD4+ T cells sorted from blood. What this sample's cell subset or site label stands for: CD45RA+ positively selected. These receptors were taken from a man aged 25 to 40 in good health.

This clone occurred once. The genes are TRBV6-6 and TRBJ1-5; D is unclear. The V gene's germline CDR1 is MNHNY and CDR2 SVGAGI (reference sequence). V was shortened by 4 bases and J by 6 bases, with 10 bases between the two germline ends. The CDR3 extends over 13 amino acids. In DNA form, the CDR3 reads TGTGCCAGCAGTTGGAGGGCAGGTCAGCCCCAGCATTTT. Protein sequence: CASSWRAGQPQHF.

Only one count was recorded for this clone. The CDR3 loop reads CASSLVSRAYEQYF. In DNA, the CDR3 is TGTGCCAGCAGCTTGGTCAGCCGCGCCTACGAGCAGTACTTC. J is TRBJ2-7 and V is TRBV5-6; D gene uncertain. Trimming removed 0 bases from V and 2 bases from J, with 9 bases in between. Germline CDR1 reads SGHDT; CDR2 reads YYEEEE. This CDR3 is built from 14 residues. Full variable domain (remainder filled in from reference TRBV5-6 and TRBJ2-7): DAGVTQSPTHLIKTRGQQVTLRCSPKSGHDTVSWYQQALGQGPQFIFQYYEEEERQRGNFPDRFSGHQFPNYSSELNVNALLLGDSALYLCASSLVSRAYEQYFGPGTRLTVT.

The CDR3 bases are TGCGCCAGCAGCCTGGACACGTCGACCTACAATGAGCAGTTCTTC. This gives the protein CASSLDTSTYNEQFF. The gene calls are TRBV5-1 and TRBJ2-1; tentative D call: TRBD1 (5 bases). The CDR3 totals 15 residues. The germline gives CDR1 SGHRS, CDR2 YFSETQ. Trimming shortened V by 4 bases and J by 2 bases, and 13 bases separated the two germline ends.

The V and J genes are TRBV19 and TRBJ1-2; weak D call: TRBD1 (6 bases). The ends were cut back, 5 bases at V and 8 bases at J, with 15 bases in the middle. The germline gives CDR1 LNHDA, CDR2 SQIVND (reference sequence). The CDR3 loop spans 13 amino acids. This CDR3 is CASSRQQGGGYTF. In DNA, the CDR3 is TGTGCCAGTAGTCGTCAACAGGGAGGGGGCTACACCTTC.

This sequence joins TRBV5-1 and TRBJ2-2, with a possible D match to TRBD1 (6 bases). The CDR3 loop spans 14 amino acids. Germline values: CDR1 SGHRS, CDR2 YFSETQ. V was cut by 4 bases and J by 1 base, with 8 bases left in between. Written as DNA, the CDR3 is TGCGCCAGCAGCCAGACAGGGAACACCGGGGAGCTGTTTTTT. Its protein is CASSQTGNTGELFF.

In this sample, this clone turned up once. The CDR3 region has the DNA TGTGCCATCAGTGCGGCTGGAAACACCATATATTTT. It encodes CAISAAGNTIYF. V usage is TRBV10-3 and J usage is TRBJ1-3; no firm D call. Germline CDR1 and CDR2: ENHRY and SYGVKD. V lost 4 bases, J lost 2 bases, and 3 bases lay in between. The CDR3 runs 12 residues.

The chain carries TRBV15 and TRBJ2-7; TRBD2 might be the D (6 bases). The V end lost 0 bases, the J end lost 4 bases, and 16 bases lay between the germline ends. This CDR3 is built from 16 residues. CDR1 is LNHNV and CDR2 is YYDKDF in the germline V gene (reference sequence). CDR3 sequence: CATSRDRGGTKYEQYF. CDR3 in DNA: TGTGCCACCAGCAGAGATCGCGGCGGGACCAAGTACGAGCAGTACTTC. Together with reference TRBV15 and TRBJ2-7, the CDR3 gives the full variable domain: DAMVIQNPRYQVTQFGKPVTLSCSQTLNHNVMYWYQQKSSQAPKLLFHYYDKDFNNEADTPDNFQSRRPNTSFCFLDIRSPGLGDTAMYLCATSRDRGGTKYEQYFGPGTRLTVT.

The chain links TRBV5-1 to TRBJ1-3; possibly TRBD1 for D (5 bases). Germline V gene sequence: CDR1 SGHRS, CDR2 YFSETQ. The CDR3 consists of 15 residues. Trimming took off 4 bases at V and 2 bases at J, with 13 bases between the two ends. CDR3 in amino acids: CASSQQGVPGNTIYF. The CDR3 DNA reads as TGCGCCAGCAGCCAGCAGGGTGTTCCTGGAAACACCATATATTTT.

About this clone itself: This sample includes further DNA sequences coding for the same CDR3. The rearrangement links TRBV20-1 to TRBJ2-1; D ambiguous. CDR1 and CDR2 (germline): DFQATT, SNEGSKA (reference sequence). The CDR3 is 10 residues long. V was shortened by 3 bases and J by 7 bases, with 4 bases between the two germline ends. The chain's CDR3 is CSASYNEQFF. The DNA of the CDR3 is TGCAGTGCTAGTTATAATGAGCAGTTCTTC.

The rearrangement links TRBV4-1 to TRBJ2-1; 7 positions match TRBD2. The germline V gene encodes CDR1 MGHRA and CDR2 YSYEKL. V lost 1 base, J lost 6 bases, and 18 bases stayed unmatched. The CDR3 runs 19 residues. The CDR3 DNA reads TGCGCCAGCAGCCAAGTAGAAGGGGCCCCCAGCGGGGCTAGCAATGAGCAGTTCTTC. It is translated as CASSQVEGAPSGASNEQFF.

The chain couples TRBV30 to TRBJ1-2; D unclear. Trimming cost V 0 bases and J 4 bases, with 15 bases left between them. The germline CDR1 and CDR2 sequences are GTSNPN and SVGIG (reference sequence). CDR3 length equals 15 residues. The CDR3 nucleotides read TGTGCCTGGAGTGTATTACGCAGGACCAGCTATGGCTACACCTTC. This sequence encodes CAWSVLRRTSYGYTF.

This chain's CDR3 is CASSLGTGPDNEQFF. As DNA, the CDR3 is TGTGCCAGCAGCTTAGGAACGGGACCGGACAATGAGCAGTTCTTC. V gene TRBV11-2 combines with J gene TRBJ2-1; D possibly matches TRBD1 or TRBD2 (5 bases each). Trimming left V 1 base short and J 5 bases short, with 12 bases between. CDR1 is SGHAT and CDR2 is FQNNGV in the germline V gene. This CDR3 has 15 residues. The whole variable domain, filled in from reference TRBV11-2 and TRBJ2-1, reads EAGVAQSPRYKIIEKRQSVAFWCNPISGHATLYWYQQILGQGPKLLIQFQNNGVVDDSQLPKDRFSAERLKGVDSTLKIQPAKLEDSAVYLCASSLGTGPDNEQFFGPGTRLTVL.

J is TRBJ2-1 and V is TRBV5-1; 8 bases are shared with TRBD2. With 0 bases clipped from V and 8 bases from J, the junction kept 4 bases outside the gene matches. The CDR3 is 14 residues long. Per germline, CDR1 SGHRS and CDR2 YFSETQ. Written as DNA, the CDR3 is TGCGCCAGCAGCTTGGGACTAGCGACGGATGAGCAGTTCTTC. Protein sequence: CASSLGLATDEQFF.

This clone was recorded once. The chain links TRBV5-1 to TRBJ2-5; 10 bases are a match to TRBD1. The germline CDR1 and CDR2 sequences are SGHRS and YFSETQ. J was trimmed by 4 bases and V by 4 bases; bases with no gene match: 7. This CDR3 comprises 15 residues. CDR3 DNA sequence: TGCGCCAGCAGCGCAGCCGGGACAGGGGTAGAGACCCAGTACTTC. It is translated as CASSAAGTGVETQYF.

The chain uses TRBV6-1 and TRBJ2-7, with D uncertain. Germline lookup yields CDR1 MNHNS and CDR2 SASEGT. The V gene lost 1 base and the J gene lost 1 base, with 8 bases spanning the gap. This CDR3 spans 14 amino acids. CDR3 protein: CASSEVADSYEQYF. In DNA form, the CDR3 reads TGTGCCAGCAGTGAAGTGGCAGATTCCTACGAGCAGTACTTC.

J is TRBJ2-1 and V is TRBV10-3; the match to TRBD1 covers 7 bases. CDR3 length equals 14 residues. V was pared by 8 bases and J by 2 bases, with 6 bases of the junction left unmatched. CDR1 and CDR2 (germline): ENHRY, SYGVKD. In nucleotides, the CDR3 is TGTGCCATCCAGGGGGACAGCCCCTACAATGAGCAGTTCTTC. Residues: CAIQGDSPYNEQFF.

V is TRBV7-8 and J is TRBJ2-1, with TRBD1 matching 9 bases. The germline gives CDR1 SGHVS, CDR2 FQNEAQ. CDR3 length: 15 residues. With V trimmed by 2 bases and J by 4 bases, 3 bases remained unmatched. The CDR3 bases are TGTGCCAGCAGCTTATCTGGGACAGGGTACAATGAGCAGTTCTTC. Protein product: CASSLSGTGYNEQFF.

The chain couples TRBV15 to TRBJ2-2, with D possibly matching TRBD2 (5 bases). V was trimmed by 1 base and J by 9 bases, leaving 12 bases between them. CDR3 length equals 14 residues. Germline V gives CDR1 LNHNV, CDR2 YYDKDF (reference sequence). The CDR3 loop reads CATSRGLNDRELFF. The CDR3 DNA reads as TGTGCCACCAGCAGAGGACTAAACGATCGGGAGCTGTTTTTT.

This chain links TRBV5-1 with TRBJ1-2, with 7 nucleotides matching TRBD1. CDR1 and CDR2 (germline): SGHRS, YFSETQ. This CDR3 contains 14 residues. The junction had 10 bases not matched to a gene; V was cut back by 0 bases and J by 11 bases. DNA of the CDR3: TGCGCCAGCAGCTTGGCGATCCCCGGGACAGAGTACACCTTC. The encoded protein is CASSLAIPGTEYTF.

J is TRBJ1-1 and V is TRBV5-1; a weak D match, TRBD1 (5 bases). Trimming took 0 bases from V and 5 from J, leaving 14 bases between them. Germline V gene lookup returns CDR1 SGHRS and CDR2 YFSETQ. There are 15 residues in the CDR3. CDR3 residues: CASSLGIGAQTEAFF. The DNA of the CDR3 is TGCGCCAGCAGCTTGGGGATCGGGGCGCAGACTGAAGCTTTCTTT.

The CDR3 protein is CASSSFGQRSSYNEQFF. CDR3 nucleotides: TGCGCCAGCAGCTCATTTGGACAGAGGAGCTCCTACAATGAGCAGTTCTTC. The rearrangement joins TRBV5-1 to TRBJ2-1, with D possibly TRBD1 on 6 matching bases. V gave up 3 bases and J gave up 0 bases, with 16 bases separating them. CDR3 length: 17 residues. CDR1 and CDR2 from the germline V gene are SGHRS and YFSETQ.

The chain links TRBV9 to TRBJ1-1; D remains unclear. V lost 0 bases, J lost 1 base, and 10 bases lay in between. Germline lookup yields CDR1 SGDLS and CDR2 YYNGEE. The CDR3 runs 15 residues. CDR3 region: CASSVGRITNTEAFF. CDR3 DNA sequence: TGTGCCAGCAGCGTAGGCAGGATCACGAACACTGAAGCTTTCTTT.

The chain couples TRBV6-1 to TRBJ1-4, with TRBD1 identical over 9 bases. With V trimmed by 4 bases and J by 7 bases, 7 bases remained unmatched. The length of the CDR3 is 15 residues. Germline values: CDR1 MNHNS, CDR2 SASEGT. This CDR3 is CASSVSGTGFEKLFF. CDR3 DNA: TGTGCCAGCAGTGTTTCCGGGACAGGGTTTGAAAAACTGTTTTTT.

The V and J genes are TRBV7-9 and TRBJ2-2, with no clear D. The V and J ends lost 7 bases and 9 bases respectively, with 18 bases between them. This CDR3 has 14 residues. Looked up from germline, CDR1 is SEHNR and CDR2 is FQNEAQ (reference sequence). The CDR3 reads CASIGPRAPRELFF. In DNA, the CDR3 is TGTGCCAGCATCGGGCCCCGAGCTCCCCGGGAGCTGTTTTTT.

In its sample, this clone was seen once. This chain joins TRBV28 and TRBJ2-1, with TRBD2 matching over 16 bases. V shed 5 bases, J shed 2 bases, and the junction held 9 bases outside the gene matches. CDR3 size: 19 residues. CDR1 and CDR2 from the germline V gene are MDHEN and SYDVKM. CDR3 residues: CASSQGGLAGGRAYNEQFF. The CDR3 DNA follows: TGTGCCAGCAGTCAAGGGGGACTAGCGGGAGGGAGGGCCTACAATGAGCAGTTCTTC.

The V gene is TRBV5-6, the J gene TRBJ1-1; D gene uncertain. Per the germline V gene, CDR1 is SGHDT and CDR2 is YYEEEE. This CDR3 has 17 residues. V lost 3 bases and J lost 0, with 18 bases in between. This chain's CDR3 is CASSSRVGILMNTEAFF. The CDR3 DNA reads TGTGCCAGCAGCTCTAGGGTGGGAATCCTAATGAACACTGAAGCTTTCTTT.